This T cell receptor (beta chain) was captured by sequencing in a study of T cells in Graves' hyperthyroidism and ophthalmopathy. Across the whole study: It was at initial diagnosis, before any treatment, that peripheral blood was collected. Regarding the study as a whole: The model foresaw ophthalmopathy a median about 6.5 months prior to onset. Separating ophthalmopathy from stable hyperthyroidism was achieved by a 13 V-J model.

Uncontrolled infection, other autoimmune disease, pregnancy or lactation led to exclusion. J lost 5 bases, V lost 7 bases, and 6 bases had no gene match. The CDR3 loop spans 14 amino acids. Germline values: CDR1 SNHLY, CDR2 FYNNEI. This clonotype occurred many times. The antigen is undetermined. RNA transcripts yielded amplified TCR beta CDR3 regions. Using the HTBI primer set, a first-round RT-PCR was run on the TCR CDR3. MiXCR, applied by TCRdb to the multiplex PCR reads, yields one record per CDR3 protein. The table includes about 290,000 distinct CDR3 sequences, roughly 13% detected once. Sequences were obtained from blood. The chain employs TRBV2 and TRBJ2-3; 10 positions agree with TRBD2. The TCR sequence derives from a woman in her thirties or forties with Graves' hyperthyroidism. CDR3 sequence reads: CASMASGSKDTQYF. As DNA, the CDR3 is TGTGCCAGCATGGCTAGCGGGAGTAAAGATACGCAGTATTTT. Using reference TRBV2 and TRBJ2-3 for the parts outside the CDR3, the full variable domain is EPEVTQTPSHQVTQMGQEVILRCVPISNHLYFYWYRQILGQKVEFLVSFYNNEISEKSEIFDDQFSVERPDGSNFTLKIRSTKLEDSAMYFCASMASGSKDTQYFGPGTRLTVL.